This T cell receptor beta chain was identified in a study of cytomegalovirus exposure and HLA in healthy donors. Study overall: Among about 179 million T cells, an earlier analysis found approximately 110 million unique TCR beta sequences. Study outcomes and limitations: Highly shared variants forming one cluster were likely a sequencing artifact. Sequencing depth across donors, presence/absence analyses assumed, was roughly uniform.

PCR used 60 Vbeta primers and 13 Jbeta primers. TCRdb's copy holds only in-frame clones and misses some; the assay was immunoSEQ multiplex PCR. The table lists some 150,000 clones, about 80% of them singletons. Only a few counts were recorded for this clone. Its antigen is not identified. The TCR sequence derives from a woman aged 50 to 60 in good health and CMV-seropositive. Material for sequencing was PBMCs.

CDR3 coding DNA: TGTGCCAGCAGCCCCAAGGACAGGAGGCGGAATTCACCCCTCCACTTT. As protein: CASSPKDRRRNSPLHF. The rearrangement uses TRBV7-2 and TRBJ1-6, with 7 nucleotides matching TRBD1. The CDR3 has 16 residues. The V segment lost 5 bases and the J segment 7 bases; nucleotides outside the gene matches: 11. CDR1 is SGHTA and CDR2 is FQGNSA in the germline V gene.